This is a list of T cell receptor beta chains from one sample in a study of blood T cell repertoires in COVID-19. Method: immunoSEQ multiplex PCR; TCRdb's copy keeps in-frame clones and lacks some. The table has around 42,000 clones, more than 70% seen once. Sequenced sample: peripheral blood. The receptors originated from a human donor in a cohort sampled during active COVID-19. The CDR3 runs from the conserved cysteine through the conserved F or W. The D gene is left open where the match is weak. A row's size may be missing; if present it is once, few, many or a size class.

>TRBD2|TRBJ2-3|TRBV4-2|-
CASSAGTREDTQYF
TGTGCCAGCAGCGCCGGGACTAGAGAGGATACGCAGTATTTT
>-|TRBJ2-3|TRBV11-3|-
CATKQDSTDTQYF
TGTGCCACAAAACAGGACAGCACAGATACGCAGTATTTT
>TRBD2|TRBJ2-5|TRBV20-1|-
CSASLSGRGYQETQYF
TGCAGTGCTAGTCTTAGCGGGAGGGGGTACCAAGAGACCCAGTACTTC
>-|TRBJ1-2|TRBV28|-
CASSLGGRGYGYTF
TGTGCCAGCAGTTTGGGCGGGAGGGGCTATGGCTACACCTTC
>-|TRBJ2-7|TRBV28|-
CASSFGAPKEQYF
TGTGCCAGCAGTTTTGGGGCCCCTAAAGAGCAGTACTTC
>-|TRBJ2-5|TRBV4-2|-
CASSQGASQETQYF
TGTGCCAGCAGCCAAGGTGCTAGCCAAGAGACCCAGTACTTC
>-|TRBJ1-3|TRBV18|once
CASSPQTAGNTIYF
TGTGCCAGCTCACCCCAGACAGCGGGAAACACCATATATTTT
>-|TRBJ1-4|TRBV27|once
CASSYRGGVSEKLFF
TGTGCCAGCAGTTACCGAGGGGGTGTTAGTGAAAAACTGTTTTTT
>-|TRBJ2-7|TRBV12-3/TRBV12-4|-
CASSTGTSSYF
TGTGCCAGCAGCACCGGGACTTCTTCATACTTC
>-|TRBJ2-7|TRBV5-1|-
CASSLEGTIYEQYF
TGCGCCAGCAGCTTGGAAGGGACAATCTACGAGCAGTACTTC
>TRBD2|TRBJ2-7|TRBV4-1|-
CASSQVDPGTSSYEQYF
TGCGCCAGCAGCCAAGTTGACCCCGGGACTAGTTCATACGAGCAGTACTTC
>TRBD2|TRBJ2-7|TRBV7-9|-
CASSLRAGGGEQYF
TGTGCCAGCAGCCTTCGAGCGGGAGGGGGCGAGCAGTACTTC
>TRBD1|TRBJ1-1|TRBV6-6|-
CASSYTRQGNTEAFF
TGTGCCAGCAGTTACACTAGACAGGGGAACACTGAAGCTTTCTTT
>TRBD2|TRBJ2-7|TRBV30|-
CAWSTERVAGPYF
TGTGCCTGGAGTACGGAGAGGGTAGCGGGACCTTACTTC
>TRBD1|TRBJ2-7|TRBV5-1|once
CASSRDREVAYEQYF
TGCGCCAGCAGCCGGGACAGGGAAGTCGCCTACGAGCAGTACTTC
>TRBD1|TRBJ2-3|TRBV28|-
CASTIPGQGIDTQYF
TGTGCCAGCACTATCCCCGGACAGGGGATAGATACGCAGTATTTT